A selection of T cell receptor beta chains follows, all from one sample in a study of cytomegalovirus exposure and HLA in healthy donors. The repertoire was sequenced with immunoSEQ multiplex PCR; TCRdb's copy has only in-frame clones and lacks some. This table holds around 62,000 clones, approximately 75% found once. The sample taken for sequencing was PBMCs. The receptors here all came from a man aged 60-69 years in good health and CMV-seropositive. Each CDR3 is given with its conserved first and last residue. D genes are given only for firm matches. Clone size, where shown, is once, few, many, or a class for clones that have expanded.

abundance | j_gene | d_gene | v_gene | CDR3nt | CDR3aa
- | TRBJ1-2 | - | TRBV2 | TGTGCCAGCAGTGCCCAGGGGAGCTATGGCTACACCTTC | CASSAQGSYGYTF
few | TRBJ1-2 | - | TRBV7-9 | TGTGCCAGCAGCTTAATCTATGAGGGCCCGGGAGGCTACACCTTC | CASSLIYEGPGGYTF
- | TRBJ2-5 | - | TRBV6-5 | TGTGCCAGCAGTCGCGGACAGCTTCTCCAAGAGACCCAGTACTTC | CASSRGQLLQETQYF
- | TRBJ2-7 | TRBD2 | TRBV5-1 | TGCGCCAGCAGCTGGGGGACTAGCGGGGGGGCGATCTACGAGCAGTACTTC | CASSWGTSGGAIYEQYF
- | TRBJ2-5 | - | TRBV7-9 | TGTGCCAGCAGCCCAGCCCTGGGGCAGGGGGGAGAGACCCAGTACTTC | CASSPALGQGGETQYF
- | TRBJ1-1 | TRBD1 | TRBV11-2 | TGTGCCAGCAGCTTACGGCAGGGGGCCACTGAAGCTTTCTTT | CASSLRQGATEAFF
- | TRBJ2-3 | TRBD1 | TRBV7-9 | TGTGCCAGCAGCCCCGGGGACAGGGGTTCAGATACGCAGTATTTT | CASSPGDRGSDTQYF
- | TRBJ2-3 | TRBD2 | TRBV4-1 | TGCGCCAGCAGCCAAGAAGCTAGCGGGAGTGTCGGTACGCAGTATTTT | CASSQEASGSVGTQYF
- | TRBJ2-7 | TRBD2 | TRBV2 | TGTGCCAGCGTCGCTAGCGGGAGGTTGTACGAGCAGTACTTC | CASVASGRLYEQYF
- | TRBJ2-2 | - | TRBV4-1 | TGCGCCAGCAGCCAAGATGGGCTACAGGGCACCGGGGAGCTGTTTTTT | CASSQDGLQGTGELFF
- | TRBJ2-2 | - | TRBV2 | TGTGCCAGCAGGAAAACTTCGGGCGGGGAGCTGTTTTTT | CASRKTSGGELFF
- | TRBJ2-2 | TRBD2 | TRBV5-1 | TGCGCCAGCAGCGGGACCGGGAGGGCCACCGGGGAGCTGTTTTTT | CASSGTGRATGELFF
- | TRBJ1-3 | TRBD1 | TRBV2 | TGTGCCAGCAGGGAAAGGGGGCCAGGAAACACCATATATTTT | CASRERGPGNTIYF
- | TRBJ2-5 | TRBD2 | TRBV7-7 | TGTGCTAGCGGGAGGTACGACAGGGAAGAGACCCAGTACTTC | CASGRYDREETQYF
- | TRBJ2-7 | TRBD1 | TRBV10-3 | TGTGCCATCAGTGAGTCTCGTACAGGGGCCCACGAGCAGTACTTC | CAISESRTGAHEQYF
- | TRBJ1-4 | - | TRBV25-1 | TGTGCCAGCAGTGAGGGGGCCGTGGAAAAACTGTTTTTT | CASSEGAVEKLFF
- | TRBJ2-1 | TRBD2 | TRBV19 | TGTGCCAGTCGGTCAGGGACTAGCGGGAATAACAATGAGCAGTTCTTC | CASRSGTSGNNNEQFF
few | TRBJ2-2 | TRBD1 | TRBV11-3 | TGTGCCAGCAGCCCCGGGACAGCGGTCACCGGGGAGCTGTTTTTT | CASSPGTAVTGELFF
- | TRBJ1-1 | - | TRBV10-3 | TGTGCCATCAGTGGGGGACAGAACACTGAAGCTTTCTTT | CAISGGQNTEAFF
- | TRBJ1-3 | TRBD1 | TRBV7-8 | TGTGCCAGCAGCTTAGATAGGACAGGGACAGGAAACACCATATATTTT | CASSLDRTGTGNTIYF
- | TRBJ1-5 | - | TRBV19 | TGTGCCAGTAGTTTTACTCCGGGAAGCAATCAGCCCCAGCATTTT | CASSFTPGSNQPQHF
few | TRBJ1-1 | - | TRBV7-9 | TGTGCCAGCAGCTCTGGACAGCACACTGAAGCTTTCTTT | CASSSGQHTEAFF
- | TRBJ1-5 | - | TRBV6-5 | TGTGCCAGCAGGGGTCAGGGCTACAGTCAGCCCCAGCATTTT | CASRGQGYSQPQHF
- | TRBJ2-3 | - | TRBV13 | TGTGCCAGCAGCTTACGAGGAGATAATACGCAGTATTTT | CASSLRGDNTQYF
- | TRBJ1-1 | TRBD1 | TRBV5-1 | TGCGCCAGCAGGTTAATGACAGGGGGGGTGAACACTGAAGCTTTCTTT | CASRLMTGGVNTEAFF
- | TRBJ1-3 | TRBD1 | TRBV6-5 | TGTGCCAGCAGTTACTCAGGGACAGTTGGAAACACCATATATTTT | CASSYSGTVGNTIYF
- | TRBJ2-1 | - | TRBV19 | TGTGCCAGTAGTATTAGCCGGACTAAATACAATGAGCAGTTCTTC | CASSISRTKYNEQFF
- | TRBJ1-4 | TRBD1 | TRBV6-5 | TGTGCCAGCAGTTACGAAGGGGGCGCAACTAATGAAAAACTGTTTTTT | CASSYEGGATNEKLFF